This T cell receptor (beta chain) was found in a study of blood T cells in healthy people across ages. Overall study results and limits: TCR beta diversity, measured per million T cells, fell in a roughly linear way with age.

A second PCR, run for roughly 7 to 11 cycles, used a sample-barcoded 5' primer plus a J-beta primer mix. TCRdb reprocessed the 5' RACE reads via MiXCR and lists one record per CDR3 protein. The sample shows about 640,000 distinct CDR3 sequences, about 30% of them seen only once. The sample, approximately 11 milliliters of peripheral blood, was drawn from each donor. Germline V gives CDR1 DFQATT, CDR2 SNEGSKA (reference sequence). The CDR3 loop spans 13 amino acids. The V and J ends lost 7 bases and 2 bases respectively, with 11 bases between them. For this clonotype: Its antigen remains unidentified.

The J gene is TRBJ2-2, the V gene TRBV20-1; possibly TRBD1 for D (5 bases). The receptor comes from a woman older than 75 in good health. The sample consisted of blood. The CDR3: CSVRQINTGELFF. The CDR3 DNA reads TGCAGTGTTCGACAGATCAACACCGGGGAGCTGTTTTTT.